A selection of T cell receptor beta chains follows, all from one sample in a study of cytomegalovirus exposure and HLA in healthy donors. Measured with immunoSEQ multiplex PCR; TCRdb has only the in-frame clones, and not every one. The repertoire holds roughly 240,000 clones, with about 87% as singletons. The sequencing input was PBMCs. The receptors stem from a young man in good health and CMV-seronegative. Both conserved end residues are part of each CDR3. Each record gives: J gene, V gene, clone size, D gene, CDR3 DNA, CDR3 protein. D genes are given only for firm matches. Not every row has a clone size; where given, it reads once, few, many or a size class.

j_gene: TRBJ2-4; v_gene: TRBV2; abundance: .; d_gene: .; CDR3nt: TGTGCCAGCAACAGGCTAGCCAAAAACATTCAGTACTTC; CDR3aa: CASNRLAKNIQYF
j_gene: TRBJ2-7; v_gene: TRBV6-1; abundance: .; d_gene: .; CDR3nt: TGTGCCAGCAGTGAAGCAAAAGGGGTAAGGGGATTTTACGAGCAGTACTTC; CDR3aa: CASSEAKGVRGFYEQYF
j_gene: TRBJ1-1; v_gene: TRBV14; abundance: few; d_gene: .; CDR3nt: TGTGCCAGCAGCCCTCTTGTTATGAACACTGAAGCTTTCTTT; CDR3aa: CASSPLVMNTEAFF
j_gene: TRBJ2-7; v_gene: TRBV2; abundance: .; d_gene: TRBD2; CDR3nt: TGTGCCAGCAGTGGTGGACTAGCTCGTTTTGAGGGAACCTACGAGCAGTACTTC; CDR3aa: CASSGGLARFEGTYEQYF
j_gene: TRBJ2-7; v_gene: TRBV14; abundance: .; d_gene: .; CDR3nt: TGTGCCAGCAGCCTAAGTCACAGGTCCTACGAGCAGTACTTC; CDR3aa: CASSLSHRSYEQYF
j_gene: TRBJ1-1; v_gene: TRBV6-5; abundance: .; d_gene: .; CDR3nt: TGTGCCAGCAGTCCCACGGGACGCGGGGGGGCTTTCTTT; CDR3aa: CASSPTGRGGAFF
j_gene: TRBJ1-1; v_gene: TRBV6-5; abundance: .; d_gene: .; CDR3nt: TGTGCCAGCGGTCACAGGCTGAACACTGAAGCTTTCTTT; CDR3aa: CASGHRLNTEAFF
j_gene: TRBJ2-3; v_gene: TRBV28; abundance: .; d_gene: .; CDR3nt: TGTGCCAGTCAAAGGGGGGATACGCAGTATTTT; CDR3aa: CASQRGDTQYF
j_gene: TRBJ2-2; v_gene: TRBV27; abundance: .; d_gene: TRBD1; CDR3nt: TGTGCCAGCTCCATCGGGACAGGGCGAGACACCGGGGAGCTGTTTTTT; CDR3aa: CASSIGTGRDTGELFF
j_gene: TRBJ1-5; v_gene: TRBV18; abundance: .; d_gene: .; CDR3nt: TGTGCCAGCTCACGGGGCGATGACCAGCCCCAGCATTTT; CDR3aa: CASSRGDDQPQHF
j_gene: TRBJ2-3; v_gene: TRBV28; abundance: .; d_gene: TRBD2; CDR3nt: TGTGCCAGCAGCCCCGATACTAGCGGGAGACCGCAGTATTTT; CDR3aa: CASSPDTSGRPQYF
j_gene: TRBJ1-1; v_gene: TRBV28; abundance: .; d_gene: .; CDR3nt: TGTGCCAGCAGACAATTCACTGAAGCTTTCTTT; CDR3aa: CASRQFTEAFF
j_gene: TRBJ2-1; v_gene: TRBV6-1; abundance: .; d_gene: TRBD2; CDR3nt: TGTGCCAGCAGTGAAATACCAGCGGGAGTAAAGTTCTTC; CDR3aa: CASSEIPAGVKFF
j_gene: TRBJ1-5; v_gene: TRBV21-1; abundance: .; d_gene: .; CDR3nt: TGTGCCAGCAGCAAGGGGAGCTCTAATCAGCCCCAGCATTTT; CDR3aa: CASSKGSSNQPQHF
j_gene: TRBJ1-3; v_gene: TRBV28; abundance: .; d_gene: .; CDR3nt: TGTGCCAGCAGTTCACAGGGCTCTGGAAACACCATATATTTT; CDR3aa: CASSSQGSGNTIYF
j_gene: TRBJ1-5; v_gene: TRBV9; abundance: .; d_gene: .; CDR3nt: TGTGCCAGCAGCGTAATGGGGGACTCTCATCAGCCCCAGCATTTT; CDR3aa: CASSVMGDSHQPQHF
j_gene: TRBJ1-6; v_gene: TRBV9; abundance: .; d_gene: TRBD1; CDR3nt: TGTGCCAGCAGCGCGACCGGGACAGGAGAATCCCCCCTCCACTTT; CDR3aa: CASSATGTGESPLHF
j_gene: TRBJ1-2; v_gene: TRBV6-5; abundance: .; d_gene: .; CDR3nt: TGTGCCAGCAGTCGGGGAGGCTATGGCTACACCTTC; CDR3aa: CASSRGGYGYTF
j_gene: TRBJ2-7; v_gene: TRBV10-1; abundance: .; d_gene: TRBD2; CDR3nt: TGCGCCAGCACAGGGACTAGCGGGAGCTACGAGCAGTACTTC; CDR3aa: CASTGTSGSYEQYF
j_gene: TRBJ2-2; v_gene: TRBV5-1; abundance: .; d_gene: .; CDR3nt: TGCGCCAGCAGCCAAATCAGGGTGCGCACCGGGGAGCTGTTTTTT; CDR3aa: CASSQIRVRTGELFF
j_gene: TRBJ2-3; v_gene: TRBV28; abundance: .; d_gene: .; CDR3nt: TGTGCCAGCAGGGACGGGGGTCTTAGCACAGATACGCAGTATTTT; CDR3aa: CASRDGGLSTDTQYF
j_gene: TRBJ2-2; v_gene: TRBV28; abundance: .; d_gene: TRBD1; CDR3nt: TGTGCCAGCAGTTTGAGACAGGGCGGGGAGCTGTTTTTT; CDR3aa: CASSLRQGGELFF
j_gene: TRBJ1-2; v_gene: TRBV7-9; abundance: .; d_gene: .; CDR3nt: TGTGCCAGCAGCTTAAAACTCGACTTGGGCTACACCTTC; CDR3aa: CASSLKLDLGYTF
j_gene: TRBJ2-2; v_gene: TRBV9; abundance: .; d_gene: .; CDR3nt: TGTGCCAGCAGCGCCGTTAGCGGCCCCGGCACCGGGGAGCTGTTTTTT; CDR3aa: CASSAVSGPGTGELFF
j_gene: TRBJ1-1; v_gene: TRBV6-5; abundance: .; d_gene: TRBD1; CDR3nt: TGTGCCAGCAGTAAGACAGGGGTGAACACTGAAGCTTTCTTT; CDR3aa: CASSKTGVNTEAFF
j_gene: TRBJ2-3; v_gene: TRBV10-1; abundance: .; d_gene: TRBD2; CDR3nt: TGCGCCAGCAGTGAGAGCGGGGACCGTGATACGCAGTATTTT; CDR3aa: CASSESGDRDTQYF
j_gene: TRBJ2-3; v_gene: TRBV27; abundance: .; d_gene: .; CDR3nt: TGTGCCAGCAGCTCCGTCCGGAGCTCTAGCACAGATACGCAGTATTTT; CDR3aa: CASSSVRSSSTDTQYF
j_gene: TRBJ2-1; v_gene: TRBV28; abundance: .; d_gene: .; CDR3nt: TGTGCCAGCAGTTTATCGGTCGGGTGGAATGAGCAGTTCTTC; CDR3aa: CASSLSVGWNEQFF
j_gene: TRBJ2-5; v_gene: TRBV11-2; abundance: .; d_gene: .; CDR3nt: TGTGCCAGCAGCTTCAGGTACCAAGAGACCCAGTACTTC; CDR3aa: CASSFRYQETQYF
j_gene: TRBJ2-2; v_gene: TRBV7-2; abundance: .; d_gene: .; CDR3nt: TGTGCCAGCACGACGCCCCGAGACAGGTCCACCGGGGAGCTGTTTTTT; CDR3aa: CASTTPRDRSTGELFF
j_gene: TRBJ2-5; v_gene: TRBV28; abundance: .; d_gene: .; CDR3nt: TGTGCCAGCAGTCCGGGTCCAAGCCTGGAGACCCAGTACTTC; CDR3aa: CASSPGPSLETQYF
j_gene: TRBJ2-7; v_gene: TRBV18; abundance: .; d_gene: .; CDR3nt: TGTGCCAGCTCACCCTCGGCCTACGAGCAGTACTTC; CDR3aa: CASSPSAYEQYF
j_gene: TRBJ2-1; v_gene: TRBV25-1; abundance: .; d_gene: .; CDR3nt: TGTGCCAGCAGTGAAACATCAGGGGTGCAAGGTGAGCAGTTCTTC; CDR3aa: CASSETSGVQGEQFF
j_gene: TRBJ1-2; v_gene: TRBV19; abundance: .; d_gene: .; CDR3nt: TGTGCCAGTAGTCACCGGACAGCGGTTCATGATGGCTACACCTTC; CDR3aa: CASSHRTAVHDGYTF
j_gene: TRBJ2-7; v_gene: TRBV28; abundance: .; d_gene: .; CDR3nt: TGTGCCAGCAGCTACCCAGGGAACACCTACGAGCAGTACTTC; CDR3aa: CASSYPGNTYEQYF
j_gene: TRBJ2-1; v_gene: TRBV10-1; abundance: .; d_gene: .; CDR3nt: TGCGCCAGCAGCCCGGACAACTTACACTCCTACAATGAGCAGTTCTTC; CDR3aa: CASSPDNLHSYNEQFF
j_gene: TRBJ2-2; v_gene: TRBV9; abundance: .; d_gene: TRBD2; CDR3nt: TGTGCCAGCAGCGGCAAAAAAGCGGGAGGAGACACCGGGGAGCTGTTTTTT; CDR3aa: CASSGKKAGGDTGELFF
j_gene: TRBJ2-1; v_gene: TRBV10-3; abundance: .; d_gene: TRBD1; CDR3nt: TGTGCCATCACCGACACAGGGGGCGCCTACAATGAGCAGTTCTTC; CDR3aa: CAITDTGGAYNEQFF
j_gene: TRBJ1-5; v_gene: TRBV19; abundance: .; d_gene: .; CDR3nt: TGTGCCAGTAGTCAAAATCAGCCCCAGCATTTT; CDR3aa: CASSQNQPQHF
j_gene: TRBJ2-7; v_gene: TRBV6-5; abundance: .; d_gene: .; CDR3nt: TGTGCCAGCAGTGTACCTCGCGGAAACGAGCAGTACTTC; CDR3aa: CASSVPRGNEQYF
j_gene: TRBJ2-3; v_gene: TRBV27; abundance: .; d_gene: .; CDR3nt: TGTGCCAGCAGTTCCAGCAGGGATACGCAGTATTTT; CDR3aa: CASSSSRDTQYF